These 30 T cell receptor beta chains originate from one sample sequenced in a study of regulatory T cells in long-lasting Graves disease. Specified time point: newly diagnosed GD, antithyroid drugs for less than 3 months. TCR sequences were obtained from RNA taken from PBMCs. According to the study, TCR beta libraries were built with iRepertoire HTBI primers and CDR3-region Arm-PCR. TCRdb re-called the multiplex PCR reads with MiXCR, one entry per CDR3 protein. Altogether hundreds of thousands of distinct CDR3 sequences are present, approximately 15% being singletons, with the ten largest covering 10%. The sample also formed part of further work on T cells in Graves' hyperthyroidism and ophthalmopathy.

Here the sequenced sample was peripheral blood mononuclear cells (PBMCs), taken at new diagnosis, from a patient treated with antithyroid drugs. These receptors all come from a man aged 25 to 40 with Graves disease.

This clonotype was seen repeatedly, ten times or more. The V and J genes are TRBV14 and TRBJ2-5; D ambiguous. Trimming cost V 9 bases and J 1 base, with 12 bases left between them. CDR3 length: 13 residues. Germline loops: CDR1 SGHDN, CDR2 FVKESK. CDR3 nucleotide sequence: TGTGCCAGTAAAGACCCCAGCCAAGAGACCCAGTACTTC. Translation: CASKDPSQETQYF.

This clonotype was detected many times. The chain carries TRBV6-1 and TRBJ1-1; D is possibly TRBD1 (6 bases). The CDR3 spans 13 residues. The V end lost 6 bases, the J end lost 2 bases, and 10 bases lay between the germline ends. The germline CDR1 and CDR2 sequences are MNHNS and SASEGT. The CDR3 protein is CASRGHQNTEAFF. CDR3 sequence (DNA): TGTGCCAGCAGGGGACACCAAAACACTGAAGCTTTCTTT.

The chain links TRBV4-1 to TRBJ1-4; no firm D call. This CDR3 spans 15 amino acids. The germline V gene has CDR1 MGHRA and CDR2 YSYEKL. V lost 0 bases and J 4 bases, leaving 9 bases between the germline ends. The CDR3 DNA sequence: TGCGCCAGCAGCCAAGATGTCCGGGATAATGAAAAACTGTTTTTT. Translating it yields CASSQDVRDNEKLFF.

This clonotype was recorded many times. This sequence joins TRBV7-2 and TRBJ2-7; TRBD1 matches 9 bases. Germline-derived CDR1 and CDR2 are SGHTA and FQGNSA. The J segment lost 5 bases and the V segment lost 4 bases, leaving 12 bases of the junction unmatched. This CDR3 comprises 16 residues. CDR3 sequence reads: CASSSGPDRGSDEQYF. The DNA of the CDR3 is TGTGCCAGCAGCTCTGGTCCGGACAGGGGATCAGACGAGCAGTACTTC.

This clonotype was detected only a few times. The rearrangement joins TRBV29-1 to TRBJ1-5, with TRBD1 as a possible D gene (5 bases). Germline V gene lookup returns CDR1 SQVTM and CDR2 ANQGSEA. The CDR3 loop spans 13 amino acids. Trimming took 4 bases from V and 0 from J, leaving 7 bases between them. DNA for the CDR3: TGCAGCGTTGGGGACTGTAGCAATCAGCCCCAGCATTTT. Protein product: CSVGDCSNQPQHF.

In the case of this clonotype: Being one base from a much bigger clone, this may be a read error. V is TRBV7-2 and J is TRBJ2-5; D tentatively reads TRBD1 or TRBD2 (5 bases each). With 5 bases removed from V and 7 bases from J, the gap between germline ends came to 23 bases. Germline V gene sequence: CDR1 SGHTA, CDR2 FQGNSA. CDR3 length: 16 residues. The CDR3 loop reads CASSPRGRGAEGTQYF. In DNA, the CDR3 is TGTGCCAGCAGCCCTAGGGGAAGAGGGGCAGAGGGGACCCAGTACTTC.

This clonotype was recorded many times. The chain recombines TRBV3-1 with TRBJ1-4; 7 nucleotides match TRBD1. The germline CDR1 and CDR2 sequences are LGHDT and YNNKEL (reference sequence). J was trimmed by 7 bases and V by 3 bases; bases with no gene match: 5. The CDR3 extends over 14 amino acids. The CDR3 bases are TGTGCCAGCAGCCAGAGGCAGGGGGGTGAAAAACTGTTTTTT. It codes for CASSQRQGGEKLFF.

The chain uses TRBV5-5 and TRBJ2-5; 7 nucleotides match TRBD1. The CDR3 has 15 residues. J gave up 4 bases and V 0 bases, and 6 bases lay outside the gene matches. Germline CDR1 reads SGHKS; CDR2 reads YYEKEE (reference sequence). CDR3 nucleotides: TGTGCCAGCAGCTTGGGACAGGGAATGGGAGAGACCCAGTACTTC. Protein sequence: CASSLGQGMGETQYF.

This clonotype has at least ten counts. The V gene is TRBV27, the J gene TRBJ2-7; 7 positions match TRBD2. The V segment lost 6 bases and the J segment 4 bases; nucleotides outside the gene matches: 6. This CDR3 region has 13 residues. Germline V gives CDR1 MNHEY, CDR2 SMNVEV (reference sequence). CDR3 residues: CASSFREGYEQYF. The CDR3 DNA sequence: TGTGCCAGCAGCTTCAGGGAGGGGTACGAGCAGTACTTC.

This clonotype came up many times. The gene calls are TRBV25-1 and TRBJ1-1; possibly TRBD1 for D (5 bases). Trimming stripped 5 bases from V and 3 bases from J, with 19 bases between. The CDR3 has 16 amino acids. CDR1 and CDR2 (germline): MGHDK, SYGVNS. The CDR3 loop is CASSPSMGGRYTEAFF. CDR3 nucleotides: TGTGCCAGCAGTCCTTCTATGGGGGGGAGGTACACTGAAGCTTTCTTT. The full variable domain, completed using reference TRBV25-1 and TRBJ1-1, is EADIYQTPRYLVIGTGKKITLECSQTMGHDKMYWYQQDPGMELHLIHYSYGVNSTEKGDLSSESTVSRIRTEHFPLTLESARPSHTSQYLCASSPSMGGRYTEAFFGQGTRLTVV.

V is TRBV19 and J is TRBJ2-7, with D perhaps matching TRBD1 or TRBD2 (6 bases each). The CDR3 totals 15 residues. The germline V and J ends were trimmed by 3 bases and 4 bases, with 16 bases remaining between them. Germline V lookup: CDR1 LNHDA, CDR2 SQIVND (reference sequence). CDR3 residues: CASSMRGERWYEQYF. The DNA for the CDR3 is TGTGCCAGTAGTATGAGGGGGGAGAGGTGGTACGAGCAGTACTTC. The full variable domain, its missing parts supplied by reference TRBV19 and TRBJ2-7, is DGGITQSPKYLFRKEGQNVTLSCEQNLNHDAMYWYRQDPGQGLRLIYYSQIVNDFQKGDIAEGYSVSREKKESFPLTVTSAQKNPTAFYLCASSMRGERWYEQYFGPGTRLTVT.

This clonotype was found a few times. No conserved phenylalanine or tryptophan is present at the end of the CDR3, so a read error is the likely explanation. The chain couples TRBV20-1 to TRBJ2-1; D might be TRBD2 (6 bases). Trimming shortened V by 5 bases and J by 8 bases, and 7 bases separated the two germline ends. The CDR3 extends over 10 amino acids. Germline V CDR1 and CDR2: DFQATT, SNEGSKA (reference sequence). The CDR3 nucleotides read TGCAGTGCTTGGAGGGATGAGCAGTTCATC. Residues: CSAWRDEQFI.

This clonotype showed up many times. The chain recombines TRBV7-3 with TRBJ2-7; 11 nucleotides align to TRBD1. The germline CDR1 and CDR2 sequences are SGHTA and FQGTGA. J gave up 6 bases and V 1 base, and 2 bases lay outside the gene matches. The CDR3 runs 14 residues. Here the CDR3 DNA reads TGTGCCAGCAGCTTAAACGGACAGGGGGCCGAGCAGTACTTC. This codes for CASSLNGQGAEQYF.

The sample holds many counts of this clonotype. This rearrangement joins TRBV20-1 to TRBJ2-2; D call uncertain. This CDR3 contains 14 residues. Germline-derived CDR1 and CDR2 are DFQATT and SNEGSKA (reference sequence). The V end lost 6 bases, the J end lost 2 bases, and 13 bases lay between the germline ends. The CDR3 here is CSAPLGLNTGELFF. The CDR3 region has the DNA TGCAGTGCCCCCCTTGGCCTCAACACCGGGGAGCTGTTTTTT.

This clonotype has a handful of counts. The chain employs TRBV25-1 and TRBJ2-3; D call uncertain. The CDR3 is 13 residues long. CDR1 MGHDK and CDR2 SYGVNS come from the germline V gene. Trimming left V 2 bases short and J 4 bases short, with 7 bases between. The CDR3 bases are TGTGCCAGCAGTGAACGTGGGGCAGATACGCAGTATTTT. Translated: CASSERGADTQYF.

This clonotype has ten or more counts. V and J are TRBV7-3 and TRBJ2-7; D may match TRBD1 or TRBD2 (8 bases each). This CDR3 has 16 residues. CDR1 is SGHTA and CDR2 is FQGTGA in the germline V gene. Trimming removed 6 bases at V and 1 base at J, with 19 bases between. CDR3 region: CASRREVQGGSYEQYF. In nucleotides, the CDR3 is TGTGCCAGCAGGCGGGAGGTACAGGGGGGATCCTACGAGCAGTACTTC.

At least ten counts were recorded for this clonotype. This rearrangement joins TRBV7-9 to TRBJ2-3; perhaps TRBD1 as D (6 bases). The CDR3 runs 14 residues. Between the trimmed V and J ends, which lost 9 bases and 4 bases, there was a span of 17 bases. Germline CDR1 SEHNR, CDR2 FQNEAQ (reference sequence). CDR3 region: CASLRTRQADTQYF. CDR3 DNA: TGTGCCAGTTTGCGGACCCGACAGGCAGATACGCAGTATTTT.

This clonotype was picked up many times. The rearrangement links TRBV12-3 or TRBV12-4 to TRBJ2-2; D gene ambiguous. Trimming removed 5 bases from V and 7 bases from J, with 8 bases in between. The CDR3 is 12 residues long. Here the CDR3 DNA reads TGTGCCAGCAGTCCTTTAATCGGGGAGCTGTTTTTT. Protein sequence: CASSPLIGELFF.

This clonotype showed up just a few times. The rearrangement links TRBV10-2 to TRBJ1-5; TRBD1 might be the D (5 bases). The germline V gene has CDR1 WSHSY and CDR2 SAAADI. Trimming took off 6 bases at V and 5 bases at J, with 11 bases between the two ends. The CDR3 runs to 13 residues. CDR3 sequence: CASRGQGDQPQHF. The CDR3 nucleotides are TGCGCCAGCAGGGGCCAAGGGGATCAGCCCCAGCATTTT.

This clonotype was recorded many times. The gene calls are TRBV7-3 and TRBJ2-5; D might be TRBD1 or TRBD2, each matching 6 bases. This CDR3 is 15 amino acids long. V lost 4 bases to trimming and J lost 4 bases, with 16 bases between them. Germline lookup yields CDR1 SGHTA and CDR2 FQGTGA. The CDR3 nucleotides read TGTGCCAGCAGCTCCGCCGGGGGCGAGTCAGAGACCCAGTACTTC. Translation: CASSSAGGESETQYF.

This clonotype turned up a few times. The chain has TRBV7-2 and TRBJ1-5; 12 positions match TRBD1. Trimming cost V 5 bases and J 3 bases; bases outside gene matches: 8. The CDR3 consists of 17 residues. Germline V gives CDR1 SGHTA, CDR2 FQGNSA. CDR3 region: CASSLGQGARVNQPQHF. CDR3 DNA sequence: TGTGCCAGCAGCCTGGGACAGGGGGCTAGGGTCAATCAGCCCCAGCATTTT.

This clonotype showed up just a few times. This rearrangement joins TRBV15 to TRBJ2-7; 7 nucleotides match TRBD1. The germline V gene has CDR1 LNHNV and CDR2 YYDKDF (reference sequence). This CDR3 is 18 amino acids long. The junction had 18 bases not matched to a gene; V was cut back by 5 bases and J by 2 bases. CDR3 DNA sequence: TGTGCCACCAGCCCCAGCAGATTACGGACAGGCGGTACCTACGAGCAGTACTTC. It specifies CATSPSRLRTGGTYEQYF.

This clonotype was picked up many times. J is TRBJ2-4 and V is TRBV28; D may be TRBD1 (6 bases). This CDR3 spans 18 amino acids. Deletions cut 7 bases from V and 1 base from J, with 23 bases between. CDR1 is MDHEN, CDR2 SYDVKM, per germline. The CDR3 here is CASNGGIGQRYAKNIQYF. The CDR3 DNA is TGTGCCAGCAATGGGGGAATCGGACAGCGCTACGCCAAAAACATTCAGTACTTC.

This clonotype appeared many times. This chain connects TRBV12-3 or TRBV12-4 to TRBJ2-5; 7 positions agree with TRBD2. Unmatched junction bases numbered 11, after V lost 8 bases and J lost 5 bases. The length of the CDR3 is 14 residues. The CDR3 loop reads CASGWAEGGETQYF. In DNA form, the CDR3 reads TGTGCCAGCGGCTGGGCCGAGGGAGGGGAGACCCAGTACTTC.

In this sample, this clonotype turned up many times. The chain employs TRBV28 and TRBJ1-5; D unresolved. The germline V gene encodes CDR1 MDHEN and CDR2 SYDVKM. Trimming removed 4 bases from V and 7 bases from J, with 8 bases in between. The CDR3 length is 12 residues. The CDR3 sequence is CASSSLGQPQHF. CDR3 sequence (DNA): TGTGCCAGCAGTTCCCTCGGGCAGCCCCAGCATTTT.

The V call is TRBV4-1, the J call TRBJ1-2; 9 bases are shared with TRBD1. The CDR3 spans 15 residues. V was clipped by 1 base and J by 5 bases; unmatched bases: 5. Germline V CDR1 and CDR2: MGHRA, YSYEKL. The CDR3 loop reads CASSQVGTGRYGYTF. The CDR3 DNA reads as TGCGCCAGCAGCCAAGTCGGGACAGGGAGATATGGCTACACCTTC.

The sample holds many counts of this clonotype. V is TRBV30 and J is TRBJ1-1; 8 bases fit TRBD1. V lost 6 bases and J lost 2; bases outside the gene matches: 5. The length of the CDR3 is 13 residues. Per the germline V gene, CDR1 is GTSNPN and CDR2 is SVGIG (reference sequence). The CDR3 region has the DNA TGTGCCTGCCGCAGGGGGCCCAACACTGAAGCTTTCTTT. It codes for CACRRGPNTEAFF. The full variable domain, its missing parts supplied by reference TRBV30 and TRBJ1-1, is SQTIHQWPATLVQPVGSPLSLECTVEGTSNPNLYWYRQAAGRGLQLLFYSVGIGQISSEVPQNLSASRPQDRQFILSSKKLLLSDSGFYLCACRRGPNTEAFFGQGTRLTVV.

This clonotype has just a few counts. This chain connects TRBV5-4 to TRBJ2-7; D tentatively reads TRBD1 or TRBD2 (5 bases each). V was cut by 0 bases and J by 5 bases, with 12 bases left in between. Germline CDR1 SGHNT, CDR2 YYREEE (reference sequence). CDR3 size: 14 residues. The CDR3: CASSLGDAPNEQYF. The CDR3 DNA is TGTGCCAGCAGCTTGGGGGACGCCCCCAACGAGCAGTACTTC. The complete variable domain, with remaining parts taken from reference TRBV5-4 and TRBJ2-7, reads ETGVTQSPTHLIKTRGQQVTLRCSSQSGHNTVSWYQQALGQGPQFIFQYYREEENGRGNFPPRFSGLQFPNYSSELNVNALELDDSALYLCASSLGDAPNEQYFGPGTRLTVT.

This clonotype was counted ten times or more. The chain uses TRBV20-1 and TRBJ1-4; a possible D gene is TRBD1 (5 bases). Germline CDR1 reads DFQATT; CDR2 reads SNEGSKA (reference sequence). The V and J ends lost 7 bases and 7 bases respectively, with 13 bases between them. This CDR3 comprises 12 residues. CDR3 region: CSVAQVPEKLFF. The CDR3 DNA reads TGCAGTGTTGCACAGGTTCCTGAAAAACTGTTTTTT.

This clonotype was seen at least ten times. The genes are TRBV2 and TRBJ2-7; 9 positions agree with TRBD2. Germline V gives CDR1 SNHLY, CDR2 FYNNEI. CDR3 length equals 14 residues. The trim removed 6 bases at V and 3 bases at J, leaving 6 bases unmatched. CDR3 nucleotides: TGTGCCAGCAGGAGTAGCGGGAGCGGCTACGAGCAGTACTTC. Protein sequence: CASRSSGSGYEQYF.